This is a list of T cell receptor beta chains from one sample in a study of blood T cells in healthy people across ages. Each CDR3 protein gets one entry after TCRdb re-called the 5' RACE reads with MiXCR. Altogether about 1.7 million distinct CDR3 sequences are present, roughly 27% being singletons, with the ten largest covering roughly 8.2%. The sequenced sample was blood. These receptors all come from a woman in her 30s in good health. Each CDR3 is given with its conserved first and last residue. A row's size may be missing; if present it is once, few, many or a size class.

J,V,size,CDR3
TRBJ2-3,TRBV7-2,NA,CAGSASGGNTQYF
TRBJ1-5,TRBV20-1,NA,CSADPSGAGPYSNQPQHF
TRBJ2-6,TRBV30,few,CAGGYSGANVLTF
TRBJ1-2,TRBV29-1,many,CSVDREVYGYTF
TRBJ2-1,TRBV20-1,many,CSARYYNEQFF
TRBJ1-1,TRBV24-1,NA,CATSDSLDRGQAFF
TRBJ2-7,TRBV4-3,few,CASSQDLGRDYEQYF
TRBJ2-3,TRBV29-1,NA,CSVDGPAGDLYTQYF
TRBJ2-7,TRBV29-1,many,CSVDQGGIYEQYF
TRBJ2-3,TRBV28,few,CASSSAWGASGDPDTQYF
TRBJ2-1,TRBV20-1,NA,CSARVAGTPYNEQFF
TRBJ2-7,TRBV10-1,few,CASGLAGGYEQYF
TRBJ1-1,TRBV5-1,NA,CASSWKTNTEAFF
TRBJ2-7,TRBV12-3/TRBV12-4,NA,CASLIEAGVTEQYF
TRBJ1-1,TRBV10-1,NA,CASSDHLKAFF
TRBJ2-3,TRBV24-1,NA,CATAQSGGANTQYF
TRBJ2-7,TRBV10-3,many,CATGQGNEQYF
TRBJ2-1,TRBV4-1,NA,CANSQVPSGGAYNEQFF
TRBJ1-3,TRBV27,NA,CASNIRGAVSGNTIYF
TRBJ1-2,TRBV6-5,many,CASSYSLQGIANYGYTF
TRBJ1-2,TRBV5-1,NA,CASSLEGQTMGGYTF
TRBJ2-7,TRBV5-5,few,CASSRPAESYEQYF
NA,TRBV7-8,few,CASSLSGTRGEQYF
TRBJ1-2,TRBV5-4,once,CASTGNTGKLDGYTF
TRBJ2-7,TRBV10-2,many,CASSPGERYEQYF
TRBJ1-5,TRBV29-1,few,CSVFGQHDSNQPQHF
TRBJ1-1,TRBV5-7,NA,CASSLRQGRAGSEAFF
TRBJ2-1,TRBV5-1,NA,CASSLGVERPKGNEQFF
TRBJ2-1,TRBV11-1,NA,CVSSPDRGPYNEQFF
TRBJ1-4,TRBV5-1,NA,CANRQTLATNEKLFF
TRBJ1-2,TRBV7-9,few,CASSSLLDRLDGYTF
TRBJ2-7,TRBV7-2,few,CASSSGVGAYEQYF
TRBJ1-4,TRBV5-5,NA,CASRRGQVEKLFF
TRBJ2-5,TRBV20-1,many,CSARGGGGGETQYF
TRBJ1-3,TRBV7-2,NA,CASSSRQGSAGNTIYF
TRBJ1-1,TRBV5-1,NA,CASSAYQGNTEAFF
TRBJ1-2,TRBV6-5,NA,CASSETGGDGYTF
TRBJ2-4,TRBV6-5,NA,CASSPLDRLGKAKNIQYF
TRBJ2-1,TRBV20-1,many,CSAFKIADSYNEQFF
TRBJ1-1,TRBV6-5,few,CASTGGGRTEAFF
TRBJ2-1,TRBV5-1,NA,CASSLGTSGVQYEQFF
TRBJ1-4,TRBV11-2,NA,CASSPPGQGVF
TRBJ2-4,TRBV7-9,NA,CASSATGAGQGEEQYF
TRBJ2-1,TRBV6-1,NA,CASSAGQFGEQFF
TRBJ1-1,TRBV20-1,NA,CSARLAGTEPKEAFF